The 2 T cell receptor beta chains in this list originate from one sample, sequenced in a study of cytomegalovirus exposure and HLA in healthy donors. Both 60 Vbeta primers and 13 Jbeta primers went into the PCR. Measured with immunoSEQ multiplex PCR; TCRdb has only the in-frame clones, and not every one. The top ten clones hold around 5.3% of a sample with more than 85,000 clones, over 70% of them seen once. Sequences were obtained from PBMCs. The source is a male donor in good health and CMV-seronegative.

This clone was observed a single time. The chain has TRBV30 and TRBJ2-3, with no clear D. CDR1 is GTSNPN and CDR2 is SVGIG in the germline V gene (reference sequence). V lost 2 bases to trimming and J lost 0 bases, with 9 bases between them. The CDR3 totals 14 residues. CDR3 protein: CAWSIAVSTDTQYF. Here the CDR3 DNA reads TGTGCCTGGAGTATAGCAGTTAGCACAGATACGCAGTATTTT.

The chain couples TRBV7-9 to TRBJ2-7; D is undetermined. CDR3 length equals 14 residues. V gave up 4 bases and J gave up 2 bases, with 12 bases separating them. Germline CDR1 reads SEHNR; CDR2 reads FQNEAQ (reference sequence). The CDR3, as DNA: TGTGCCAGCAGCTCCGACCGGAGACCCTACGAGCAGTACTTC. It codes for CASSSDRRPYEQYF.